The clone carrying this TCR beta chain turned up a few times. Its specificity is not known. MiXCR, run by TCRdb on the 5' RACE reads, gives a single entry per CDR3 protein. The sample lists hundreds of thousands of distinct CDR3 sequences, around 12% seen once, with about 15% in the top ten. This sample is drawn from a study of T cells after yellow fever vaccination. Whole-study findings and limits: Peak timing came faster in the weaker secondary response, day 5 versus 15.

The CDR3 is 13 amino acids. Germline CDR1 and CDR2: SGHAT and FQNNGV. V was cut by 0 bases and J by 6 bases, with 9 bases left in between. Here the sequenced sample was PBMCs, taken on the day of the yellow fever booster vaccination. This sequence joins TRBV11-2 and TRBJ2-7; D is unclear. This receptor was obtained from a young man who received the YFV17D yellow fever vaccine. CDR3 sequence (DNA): TGTGCCAGCAGCTTAGATGGCCGGCGCGAGCAGTACTTC. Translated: CASSLDGRREQYF.